Shown below are 25 T cell receptor beta chains from a single sample sequenced in a study of metastatic and nonmetastatic thyroid tumors. TCRdb re-called the PCR reads via MiXCR. The repertoire consists of around 23,000 clones, with 20% occurring once and the leading ten covering 25% to 35%. Among the patients, none had received any treatment before thyroid surgery. Sequencing used blood. The receptor source for this set is a female donor with papillary thyroid cancer or a benign thyroid nodule (not recorded which). Some clones in this sample may be carry-over from other donors' samples.

This clone has just a few counts. The chain joins TRBV19 to TRBJ1-2; the match to TRBD1 covers 12 bases. Germline CDR1 is LNHDA and CDR2 is SQIVND (reference sequence). This CDR3 region has 18 residues. The J segment lost 1 base and the V segment lost 9 bases, leaving 15 bases of the junction unmatched. The CDR3 is CARPSNRDRGHRNYGYTF. Here the CDR3 DNA reads TGTGCCAGACCCTCAAACCGGGACAGGGGGCACCGTAACTATGGCTACACCTTC.

CDR3 sequence: CASSLAQVGTAYEQYF. The CDR3, as DNA: TGTGCCAGCAGCTTAGCGCAAGTAGGGACAGCCTACGAGCAGTACTTC. The chain employs TRBV7-2 and TRBJ2-7, with TRBD1 matching over 7 bases. J lost 2 bases, V lost 0 bases, and 7 bases had no gene match. This CDR3 has 16 amino acids. CDR1 SGHTA and CDR2 FQGNSA come from the germline V gene.

This clone is medium-sized in the sample. J is TRBJ2-7 and V is TRBV28, with D perhaps matching TRBD1 (6 bases). The germline V gene has CDR1 MDHEN and CDR2 SYDVKM. Trimming left V 7 bases short and J 3 bases short, with 10 bases between. The CDR3 is 12 amino acids. CDR3 nucleotide sequence: TGTGCCAGCATGGACAGATTCTACGAGCAGTACTTC. It is translated as CASMDRFYEQYF.

This clone has a handful of counts. The V gene is TRBV6-1, the J gene TRBJ2-7; D gene uncertain. This CDR3 spans 15 amino acids. V dropped 3 bases and J dropped 0 bases, with 12 bases sitting between them. Germline CDR1 reads MNHNS; CDR2 reads SASEGT. The CDR3 region is CASSEDPGSSYEQYF. Written as DNA, the CDR3 is TGTGCCAGCAGTGAGGACCCTGGCAGCTCCTACGAGCAGTACTTC.

This clone rates as medium-sized (0.01 to 0.1%). The chain links TRBV6-1 to TRBJ2-7; 8 bases map to TRBD2. This CDR3 spans 15 amino acids. Germline V lookup: CDR1 MNHNS, CDR2 SASEGT. J lost 5 bases, V lost 6 bases, and 12 bases had no gene match. CDR3 bases: TGTGCCAGCAGACGACCGGGGCGGGAGGTCGACGAGCAGTACTTC. It translates to CASRRPGREVDEQYF.

The count of this clone is one. The chain employs TRBV5-6 and TRBJ1-6; D gene uncertain. The CDR3 is made up of 15 amino acids. Looked up from germline, CDR1 is SGHDT and CDR2 is YYEEEE. The V and J ends lost 4 bases and 7 bases respectively, with 15 bases between them. The CDR3 protein is CASSRGGLGNSPLHF. Written as DNA, the CDR3 is TGTGCCAGCAGCCGGGGTGGGTTGGGAAATTCACCCCTCCACTTT.

This clone is judged medium-sized. The chain employs TRBV2 and TRBJ2-7; D gene uncertain. V lost 2 bases and J 2 bases, leaving 10 bases between the germline ends. CDR1 and CDR2 (germline): SNHLY, FYNNEI. The CDR3 is made up of 14 amino acids. CDR3: CASSEQSVTYEQYF. The CDR3 DNA is TGTGCCAGCAGTGAACAGAGCGTGACCTACGAGCAGTACTTC.

This clone was recorded at least ten times. The chain links TRBV11-1 to TRBJ1-5; no reliable D call. V was cut by 5 bases and J by 0 bases, with 14 bases left in between. This CDR3 has 16 amino acids. Germline CDR1 is SGHAT and CDR2 is FQDESV (reference sequence). The CDR3 DNA follows: TGTGCCAGCAGCCTAGTCCAGGCTGATAGCAATCAGCCCCAGCATTTT. It specifies CASSLVQADSNQPQHF.

This clone was counted many times. V usage is TRBV7-2 and J usage is TRBJ2-1, with 7 bases that match TRBD1. CDR1 is SGHTA, CDR2 FQGNSA, per germline. Trimming at V came to 5 bases and at J to 9 bases, leaving 10 bases not matched to a gene. CDR3 length: 14 residues. CDR3 DNA: TGTGCCAGCAGCCCTCGACTTGCAGGGGGTGAGCAGTTCTTC. As protein: CASSPRLAGGEQFF.

This clone was detected ten times or more. The gene calls are TRBV12-3 or TRBV12-4 and TRBJ1-3, with 7 bases fitting TRBD1. The V gene end was trimmed by 4 bases and the J gene end by 7 bases; junction bases not matched to a gene: 10. The CDR3 contains 15 residues. The CDR3 nucleotides are TGTGCCAGCAGTTCCTTCGGAGGGGGCCATAACACCATATATTTT. Protein sequence: CASSSFGGGHNTIYF.

The table lists this clone with many counts. The chain couples TRBV28 to TRBJ2-1; D is possibly TRBD1 (6 bases). CDR1 MDHEN and CDR2 SYDVKM come from the germline V gene. CDR3 length: 15 amino acids. Trimming removed 7 bases at V and 1 base at J, with 14 bases between. This CDR3 is CASILQGGSYNEQFF. For the CDR3, the DNA is TGTGCCAGCATCCTCCAAGGGGGTTCCTACAATGAGCAGTTCTTC.

This clone appeared many times. The rearrangement uses TRBV5-8 and TRBJ2-6; D is unresolved. Trimming pared 3 bases from V and 0 bases from J, leaving 7 bases between. The CDR3 extends over 15 amino acids. The germline CDR1 and CDR2 sequences are SGHTS and YDEGEE. The CDR3 sequence is CASSSRLSGANVLTF. CDR3 DNA sequence: TGTGCCAGCAGCTCCCGGCTCTCTGGGGCCAACGTCCTGACTTTC. The full variable domain, its missing parts supplied by reference TRBV5-8 and TRBJ2-6, is EAGVTQSPTHLIKTRGQQATLRCSPISGHTSVYWYQQALGLGLQFLLWYDEGEERNRGNFPPRFSGRQFPNYSSELNVNALELEDSALYLCASSSRLSGANVLTFGAGSRLTVL.

The table lists this clone with many counts. One end of the junction fails to match germline, which may point to a read error. Other nucleotide sequences in the sample specify the same CDR3. The chain employs TRBV24-1 and TRBJ2-5; TRBD2 aligns across 14 bases. This CDR3 has 15 amino acids. Germline CDR1 KGHDR, CDR2 SFDVKD. The CDR3 loop reads CATGLAGGGQETQYF. The CDR3, as DNA: TGTGCCACCGGACTAGCGGGAGGAGGTCAAGAGACCCAGTATTTC.

This clone was seen a handful of times. Compared with germline, one end of the junction differs, possibly owing to a read error. This chain links TRBV27 with TRBJ2-1; 9 bases line up with TRBD2. The CDR3 is made up of 16 amino acids. Per germline, CDR1 MNHEY and CDR2 SMNVEV (reference sequence). CDR3 nucleotides: TGTGTCAGCAGTTCCGTCGGCGGGAGGGCCTACAATGAGCAGTTCTTC. Amino acid sequence: CVSSSVGGRAYNEQFF.

This clone was seen ten or more times. The genes are TRBV6-2 or TRBV6-3 and TRBJ2-7; D not certain. Germline CDR1 MNHEY, CDR2 SVGEGT. V lost 0 bases, J lost 0 bases, and 9 bases lay in between. The CDR3 totals 15 residues. The CDR3 sequence is CASSYSSPLSYEQYF. The CDR3 nucleotides are TGTGCCAGCAGTTACTCGTCCCCTCTCTCCTACGAGCAGTACTTC.

Ten or more counts support this clone. The chain carries TRBV18 and TRBJ1-1; D is possibly TRBD1 (6 bases). From germline, CDR1 is KGHSH and CDR2 LQKENI. The V and J ends lost 3 bases and 5 bases respectively, with 13 bases between them. This CDR3 has 14 amino acids. CDR3 sequence (DNA): TGTGCCAGCTCACCGGCGGGGGCACAGACTGAAGCTTTCTTT. It yields the protein CASSPAGAQTEAFF.

As for this clone: Mismatch with germline at one junction end may stem from a read error. The CDR3 spells CASSYLKGLNTEAFF. CDR3 DNA sequence: TGCGCAAGCAGCTATTTGAAAGGGCTCAACACTGAAGCTTTCTTT. V and J are TRBV5-1 and TRBJ1-1; D remains ambiguous. This CDR3 has 15 amino acids. CDR1 is SGHRS and CDR2 is YFSETQ in the germline V gene.

In its sample, this clone was seen a few times. The V gene is TRBV28, the J gene TRBJ1-4; a possible D gene is TRBD1 (5 bases). Trimming cost V 6 bases and J 7 bases, with 15 bases left between them. CDR1 and CDR2 (germline): MDHEN, SYDVKM. The CDR3 has 14 residues. The CDR3 sequence is CASSSGGGTEKLFF. The CDR3, as DNA: TGTGCCAGCAGCTCAGGCGGGGGGACTGAAAAACTGTTTTTT. Using reference TRBV28 and TRBJ1-4 for the parts outside the CDR3, the full variable domain is DVKVTQSSRYLVKRTGEKVFLECVQDMDHENMFWYRQDPGLGLRLIYFSYDVKMKEKGDIPEGYSVSREKKERFSLILESASTNQTSMYLCASSSGGGTEKLFFGSGTQLSVL.

This clone was picked up many times. This chain joins TRBV7-2 and TRBJ2-7; D may correspond to TRBD1 or TRBD2 (5 bases each). The CDR3 contains 14 residues. Trimming took off 4 bases at V and 3 bases at J, with 13 bases between the two ends. From germline, CDR1 is SGHTA and CDR2 FQGNSA. CDR3 DNA sequence: TGTGCCAGCAGCTGGCCGGGACGGGACTACGAGCAGTACTTC. Its translation: CASSWPGRDYEQYF.

This clone was observed many times. The genes are TRBV11-2 and TRBJ2-1; D uncertain. The CDR3 extends over 14 amino acids. The V gene's germline CDR1 is SGHAT and CDR2 FQNNGV. V was clipped by 8 bases and J by 3 bases, with 14 bases between them. The DNA for the CDR3 is TGTGCCAGCGGCCACCGGGCGATCTACAATGAGCAGTTCTTC. It encodes CASGHRAIYNEQFF.

The chain uses TRBV30 and TRBJ1-1; D unresolved. This CDR3 comprises 11 residues. V lost 2 bases to trimming and J lost 0 bases, with 1 base between them. Germline CDR1 is GTSNPN and CDR2 is SVGIG (reference sequence). The CDR3 reads CAWSMNTEAFF. DNA of the CDR3: TGTGCCTGGAGTATGAACACTGAAGCTTTCTTT.

This clone qualifies as medium-sized. The gene calls are TRBV12-3 or TRBV12-4 and TRBJ2-7; D gene unclear. The length of the CDR3 is 15 residues. Trimming shortened V by 1 base and J by 1 base, and 11 bases separated the two germline ends. The CDR3 sequence: CASSLGRASSYEQYF. The CDR3, as DNA: TGTGCCAGCAGTTTAGGAAGGGCTAGTTCCTACGAGCAGTACTTC.

This clone was counted only a few times. This may be a read error, as it is one base from a much larger clone. Lacking the conserved final phenylalanine or tryptophan, this CDR3 likely reflects a read error. The V call is TRBV10-3, the J call TRBJ1-1; D call uncertain. The germline CDR1 and CDR2 sequences are ENHRY and SYGVKD. CDR3 length equals 18 residues. Between the trimmed V and J ends, which lost 0 bases and 0 bases, there was a span of 17 bases. The CDR3 reads CAISESRVGSPLNTEAFS. The DNA of the CDR3 is TGTGCCATCAGTGAGTCGAGGGTTGGCAGCCCCTTGAACACTGAAGCTTTCTCT.

This clone was counted many times. The V gene is TRBV6-4, the J gene TRBJ1-5; TRBD1 might be the D (6 bases). The CDR3 totals 13 residues. Trimming cost V 5 bases and J 4 bases, with 9 bases left between them. Germline-derived CDR1 and CDR2 are MRHNA and SNTAGT. The CDR3 loop reads CASSSGENQPQHF. DNA for the CDR3: TGTGCCAGCAGTTCAGGGGAGAATCAGCCCCAGCATTTT.

In this sample, this clone turned up many times. CDR3 nucleotides: TGCGCCAGCAGCCAAGATTGGGGACAGGGGCCCGGGGAGCTGTTTTTT. This sequence encodes CASSQDWGQGPGELFF. V is TRBV4-3 and J is TRBJ2-2; 10 nucleotides align to TRBD1. Trimming took 0 bases from V and 6 from J; bases not matched to a gene: 4. The germline V gene encodes CDR1 LGHNA and CDR2 YSLEER. The CDR3 consists of 16 residues.